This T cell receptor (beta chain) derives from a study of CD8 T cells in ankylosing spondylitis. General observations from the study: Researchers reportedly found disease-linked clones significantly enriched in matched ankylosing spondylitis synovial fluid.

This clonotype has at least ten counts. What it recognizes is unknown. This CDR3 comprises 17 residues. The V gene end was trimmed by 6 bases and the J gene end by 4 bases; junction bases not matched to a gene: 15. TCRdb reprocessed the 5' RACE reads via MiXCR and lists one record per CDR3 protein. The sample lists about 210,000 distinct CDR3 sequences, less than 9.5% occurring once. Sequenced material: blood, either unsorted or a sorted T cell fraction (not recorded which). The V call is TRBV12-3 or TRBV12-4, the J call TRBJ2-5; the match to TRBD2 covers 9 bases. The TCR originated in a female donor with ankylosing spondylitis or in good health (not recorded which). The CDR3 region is CASRYYLTSGGGETQYF. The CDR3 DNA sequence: TGTGCCAGCAGGTACTACCTGACTAGCGGAGGGGGAGAGACCCAGTACTTC.